This T cell receptor (beta chain) is drawn from a study of Ad26.COV2.S vaccination and SARS-CoV-2 variants. Study in general: Ad26.COV2.S shots went into the muscle once or twice, 56 days apart. The study, taken as a whole, reports: Recipients given vaccine exceeded placebo recipients in spike-specific TCR breadth. Vaccine and placebo recipients had comparable breadth of non-spike TCRs.

Worth noting for this clone: The antigen is unknown.

The CDR3 spans 15 residues. Trimming removed 0 bases from V and 1 base from J, with 5 bases in between. The germline V gene encodes CDR1 SGHRS and CDR2 YFSETQ. This sample's treatment: about 20 received Ad26.COV2.S at low or high dose, single or two shots; about 5 received placebo; per-sample allocation not given. At day 63 after the first vaccine or placebo injection, samples were drawn. Donation was by an adult aged 18-55 years who was in Boston. The method was immunoSEQ multiplex PCR; TCRdb's version includes in-frame clones alone and lacks a portion of them. The sample shows about half a million clones, roughly nine tenths of them seen only once.

This chain links TRBV5-1 with TRBJ2-6, with D unresolved. The TCR was taken from a person aged 18-60 years who received the Ad26.COV2.S COVID-19 vaccine or a placebo. Sequencing used peripheral blood, obtained in a trial of Ad26.COV2.S vaccine versus placebo. CDR3 protein: CASSLVGSGANVLTF. As DNA, the CDR3 is TGCGCCAGCAGCTTGGTGGGGTCTGGGGCCAACGTCCTGACTTTC.